This TCR beta chain originates from a study of cytomegalovirus exposure and HLA in healthy donors. Study-level background: An earlier analysis found 117 million unique TCR beta sequences from around 180 million T cells. Study-wide results and limits: The study recorded about 160 TCR beta chains that were cytomegalovirus-associated. The authors later linked a missense DCLRE1C variant to TCR beta V- and J-gene trimming.

The PCR used 60 Vbeta and 13 Jbeta primers. Here immunoSEQ multiplex PCR was the method, and the copy in TCRdb shows in-frame clones only, minus some. The sample gives approximately 160,000 clones, over 75% of which show up once; around 5.4% is in the top ten. This clone was seen once. The target antigen is unknown. The specimen sequenced was PBMCs. This TCR derives from a man aged 25 to 45 in good health and CMV-seropositive.

The CDR3 reads CASSSLAGTAETQYF. CDR3 DNA: TGTGCCAGCAGCTCCCTGGCGGGGACCGCAGAGACCCAGTACTTC. V and J are TRBV7-9 and TRBJ2-5, with D possibly matching TRBD2 (6 bases). The CDR3 has 15 residues. Trimming took 4 bases from V and 4 from J, leaving 16 bases between them. Germline V lookup: CDR1 SEHNR, CDR2 FQNEAQ (reference sequence).